One and the same sample provided the 8 T cell receptor beta chains below, sequenced in a study of T-cell reconstitution after alpha-beta-depleted transplantation in children. A TCRbeta library incorporating unique molecular identifiers was prepared. TCRdb re-called the PCR reads through MiXCR, storing one row per CDR3 protein. The sample holds fewer than 700,000 distinct CDR3 sequences, under 15% seen once. The source was PBMCs, mostly from graft donor cells, collected 360 days after TCRalphabeta/CD19-depleted stem cell transplant. Every receptor here comes from a male patient under 18 who had a stem cell transplant for acute myeloid leukemia, so the T cells may come from the graft donor.

The V call is TRBV6-2 or TRBV6-3, the J call TRBJ2-7; D is unclear. Germline CDR1 is MNHEY and CDR2 is SVGEGT. The CDR3 is made up of 20 amino acids. V gave up 4 bases and J gave up 3 bases, with 31 bases separating them. The CDR3 bases are TGTGCCAGCAGTTCCTTGGACCTTCGAGGATTCGCTTTTCGAGGCTACGAGCAGTACTTC. Translating gives CASSSLDLRGFAFRGYEQYF.

The V call is TRBV20-1, the J call TRBJ2-7, with TRBD2 identical over 13 bases. Germline V gene data show CDR1 as DFQATT and CDR2 as SNEGSKA (reference sequence). The ends lost 6 bases at V and 4 bases at J; junction bases unmatched: 12. The CDR3 extends over 16 amino acids. The CDR3 region has the DNA TGCAGTGCCCCCTTACTCCGGACTAGCGGGAGATACGAGCAGTACTTC. It is translated as CSAPLLRTSGRYEQYF.

This clonotype was recorded a few times. The chain recombines TRBV12-3 or TRBV12-4 with TRBJ2-1, with D possibly matching TRBD2 (6 bases). The V end was cut by 5 bases, the J end by 1 base, with 15 bases between. This CDR3 spans 16 amino acids. The CDR3 reads CASSKRTTRSYNEQFF. CDR3 DNA sequence: TGTGCCAGCAGTAAGAGGACTACCAGATCCTACAATGAGCAGTTCTTC.

About this clonotype: A much larger clone lies a single base off, so this may be a read error. V gene TRBV4-3 combines with J gene TRBJ2-2; perhaps TRBD2 as D (5 bases). The V gene's germline CDR1 is LGHNA and CDR2 YSLEER. V was shortened by 0 bases and J by 6 bases, with 11 bases between the two germline ends. This CDR3 spans 15 amino acids. DNA of the CDR3: TGCGCCAGCAGCCAAGACGCCCGGGGTGCCGGGGAGCTGTTTTTT. Translated, it gives CASSQDARGAGELFF.

This clonotype was seen a few times. V gene TRBV2 combines with J gene TRBJ2-7; 8 bases agree with TRBD2. CDR1 is SNHLY and CDR2 is FYNNEI in the germline V gene. This CDR3 comprises 15 residues. Trimming at V came to 3 bases and at J to 2 bases, leaving 6 bases not matched to a gene. CDR3 amino acids: CASSEDGGATYEQYF. The CDR3 DNA is TGTGCCAGCAGTGAGGACGGGGGGGCGACCTACGAGCAGTACTTC.

Ten or more counts support this clonotype. This rearrangement joins TRBV28 to TRBJ2-5; 14 positions match TRBD2. CDR1 is MDHEN, CDR2 SYDVKM, per germline. The ends lost 2 bases at V and 6 bases at J; junction bases unmatched: 11. CDR3 length: 18 residues. The CDR3 here is CASSLKKVGTSGRQTQYF. The CDR3 coding sequence is TGTGCCAGCAGTTTAAAGAAGGTGGGGACTAGCGGGAGACAGACCCAGTACTTC. Full variable domain (rest looked up from reference TRBV28 and TRBJ2-5): DVKVTQSSRYLVKRTGEKVFLECVQDMDHENMFWYRQDPGLGLRLIYFSYDVKMKEKGDIPEGYSVSREKKERFSLILESASTNQTSMYLCASSLKKVGTSGRQTQYFGPGTRLLVL.

This clonotype has a handful of counts. V usage is TRBV6-5 and J usage is TRBJ2-7; D gene unclear. The CDR3 is 15 residues long. Trimming stripped 0 bases from V and 2 bases from J, with 11 bases between. Germline V gene data show CDR1 as MNHEY and CDR2 as SVGAGI. DNA of the CDR3: TGTGCCAGCAGTTACTCTTCAGGTAGGACCTACGAGCAGTACTTC. This translates into CASSYSSGRTYEQYF.

This clonotype was counted only a few times. The chain carries TRBV21-1 and TRBJ2-7. TRBV21-1 is a listed pseudogene. The CDR3 is 13 amino acids. DNA of the CDR3: TGTGCCAGCAGCAAAGTCTTACATAACGAGCAGTACTTC. Protein sequence: CASSKVLHNEQYF.